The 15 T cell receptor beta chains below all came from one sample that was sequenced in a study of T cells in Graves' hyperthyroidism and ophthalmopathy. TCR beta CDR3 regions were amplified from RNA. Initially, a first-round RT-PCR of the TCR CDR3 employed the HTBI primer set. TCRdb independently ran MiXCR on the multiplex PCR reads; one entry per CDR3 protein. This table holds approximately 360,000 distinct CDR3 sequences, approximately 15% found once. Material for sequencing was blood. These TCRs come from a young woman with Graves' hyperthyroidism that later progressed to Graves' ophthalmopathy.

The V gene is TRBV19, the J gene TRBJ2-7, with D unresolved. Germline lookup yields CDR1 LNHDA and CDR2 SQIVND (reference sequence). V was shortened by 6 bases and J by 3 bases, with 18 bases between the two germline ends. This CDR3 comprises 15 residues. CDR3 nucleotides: TGTGCCAGTAGCACCTCGTTAGGGCCCATCTACGAGCAGTACTTC. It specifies CASSTSLGPIYEQYF.

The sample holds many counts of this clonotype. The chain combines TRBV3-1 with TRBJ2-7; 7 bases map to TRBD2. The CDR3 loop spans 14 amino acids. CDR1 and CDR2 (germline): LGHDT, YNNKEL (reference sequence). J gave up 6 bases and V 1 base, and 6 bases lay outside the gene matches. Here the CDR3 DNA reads TGTGCCAGCAGCCAAGCATTCAGGGAGGGCGAGCAGTACTTC. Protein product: CASSQAFREGEQYF.

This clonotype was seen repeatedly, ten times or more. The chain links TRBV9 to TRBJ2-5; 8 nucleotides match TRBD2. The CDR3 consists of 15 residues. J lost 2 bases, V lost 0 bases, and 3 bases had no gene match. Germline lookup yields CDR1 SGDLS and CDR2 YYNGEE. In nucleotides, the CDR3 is TGTGCCAGCAGCGTAGTCGGGGGGGCACAAGAGACCCAGTACTTC. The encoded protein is CASSVVGGAQETQYF.

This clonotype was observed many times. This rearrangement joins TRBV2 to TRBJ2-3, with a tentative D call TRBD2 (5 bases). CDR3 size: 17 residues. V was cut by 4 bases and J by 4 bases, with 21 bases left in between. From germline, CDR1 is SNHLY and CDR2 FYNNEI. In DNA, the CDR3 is TGTGCCAGCAGTGGGCTCTGGCGAGGAGGCTTCCCAGATACGCAGTATTTT. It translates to CASSGLWRGGFPDTQYF.

CDR3 residues: CASTPGNNGVQETQYF. In nucleotides, the CDR3 is TGTGCCAGCACCCCCGGGAATAACGGGGTCCAAGAGACCCAGTACTTC. The V and J genes are TRBV7-9 and TRBJ2-5; possible D gene TRBD2, 5 bases. Germline V gene sequence: CDR1 SEHNR, CDR2 FQNEAQ (reference sequence). V dropped 7 bases and J dropped 1 base, with 19 bases sitting between them. The CDR3 covers 16 residues.

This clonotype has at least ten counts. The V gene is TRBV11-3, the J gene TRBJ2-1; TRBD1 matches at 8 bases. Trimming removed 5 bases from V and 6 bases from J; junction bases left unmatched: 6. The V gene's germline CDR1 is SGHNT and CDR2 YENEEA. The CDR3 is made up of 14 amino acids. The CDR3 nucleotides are TGTGCCAGCAGCCTCGGGGACAGGATCAATGAGCAGTTCTTC. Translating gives CASSLGDRINEQFF.

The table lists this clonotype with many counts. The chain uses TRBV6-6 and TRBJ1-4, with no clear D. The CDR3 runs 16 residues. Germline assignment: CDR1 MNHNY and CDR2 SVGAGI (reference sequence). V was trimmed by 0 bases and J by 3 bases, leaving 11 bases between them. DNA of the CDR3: TGTGCCAGCAGTTACTCGTTTGCCGCGGCTAATGAAAAACTGTTTTTT. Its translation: CASSYSFAAANEKLFF.

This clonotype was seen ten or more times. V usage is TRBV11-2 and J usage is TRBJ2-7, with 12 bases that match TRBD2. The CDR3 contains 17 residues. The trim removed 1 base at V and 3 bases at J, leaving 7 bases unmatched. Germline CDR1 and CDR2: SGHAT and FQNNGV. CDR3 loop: CASSLVKGTSGHYEQYF. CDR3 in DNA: TGTGCCAGCAGCTTAGTCAAGGGGACTAGCGGGCACTACGAGCAGTACTTC.

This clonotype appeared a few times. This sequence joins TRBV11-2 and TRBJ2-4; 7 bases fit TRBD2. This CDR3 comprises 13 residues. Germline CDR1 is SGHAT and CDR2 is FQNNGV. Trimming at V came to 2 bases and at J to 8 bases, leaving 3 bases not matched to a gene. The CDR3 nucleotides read TGTGCCAGCAGCTTAAGGGGAGGGGACATTCAGTACTTC. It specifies CASSLRGGDIQYF.

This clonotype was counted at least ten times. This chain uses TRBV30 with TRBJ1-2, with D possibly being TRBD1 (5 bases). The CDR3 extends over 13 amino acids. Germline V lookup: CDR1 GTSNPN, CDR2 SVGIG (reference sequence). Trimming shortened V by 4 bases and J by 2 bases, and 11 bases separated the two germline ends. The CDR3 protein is CAWTPRVNYGYTF. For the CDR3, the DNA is TGTGCCTGGACCCCCAGGGTGAACTATGGCTACACCTTC.

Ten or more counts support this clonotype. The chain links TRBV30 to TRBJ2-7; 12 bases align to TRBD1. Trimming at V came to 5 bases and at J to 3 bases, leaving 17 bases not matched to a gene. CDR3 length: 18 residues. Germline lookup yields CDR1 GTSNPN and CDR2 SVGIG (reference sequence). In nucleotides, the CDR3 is TGTGCCTGGCCCCGGGGACAGGGGGCCAGGTGGTCGGACTACGAGCAGTACTTC. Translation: CAWPRGQGARWSDYEQYF.

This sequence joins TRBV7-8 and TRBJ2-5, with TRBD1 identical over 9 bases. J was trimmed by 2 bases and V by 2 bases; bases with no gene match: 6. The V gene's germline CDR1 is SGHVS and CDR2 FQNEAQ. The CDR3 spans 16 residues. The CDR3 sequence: CASSLKGTGSQETQYF. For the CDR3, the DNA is TGTGCCAGCAGCTTAAAAGGGACAGGGAGTCAAGAGACCCAGTACTTC. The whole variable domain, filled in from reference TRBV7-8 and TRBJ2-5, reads GAGVSQSPRYKVAKRGQDVALRCDPISGHVSLFWYQQALGQGPEFLTYFQNEAQLDKSGLPSDRFFAERPEGSVSTLKIQRTQQEDSAVYLCASSLKGTGSQETQYFGPGTRLLVL.

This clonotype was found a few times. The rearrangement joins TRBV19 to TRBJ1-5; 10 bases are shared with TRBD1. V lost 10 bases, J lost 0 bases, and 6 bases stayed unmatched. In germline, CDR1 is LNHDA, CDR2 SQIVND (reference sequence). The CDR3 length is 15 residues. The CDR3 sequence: CATDRTGGSNQPQHF. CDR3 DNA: TGTGCCACCGATAGGACAGGGGGTAGCAATCAGCCCCAGCATTTT.

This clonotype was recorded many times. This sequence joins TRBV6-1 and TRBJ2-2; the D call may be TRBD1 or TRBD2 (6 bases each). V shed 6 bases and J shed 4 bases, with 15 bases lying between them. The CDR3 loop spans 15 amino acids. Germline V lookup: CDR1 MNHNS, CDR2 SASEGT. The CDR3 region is CASSSGADSTGELFF. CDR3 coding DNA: TGTGCCAGCAGCTCGGGGGCAGACTCCACCGGGGAGCTGTTTTTT.

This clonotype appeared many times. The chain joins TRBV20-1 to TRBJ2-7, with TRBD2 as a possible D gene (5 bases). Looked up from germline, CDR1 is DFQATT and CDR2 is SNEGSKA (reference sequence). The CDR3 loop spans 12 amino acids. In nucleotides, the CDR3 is TGCAGCCCACGCGGGTCCTCCTACGAGCAGTACTTC. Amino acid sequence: CSPRGSSYEQYF.